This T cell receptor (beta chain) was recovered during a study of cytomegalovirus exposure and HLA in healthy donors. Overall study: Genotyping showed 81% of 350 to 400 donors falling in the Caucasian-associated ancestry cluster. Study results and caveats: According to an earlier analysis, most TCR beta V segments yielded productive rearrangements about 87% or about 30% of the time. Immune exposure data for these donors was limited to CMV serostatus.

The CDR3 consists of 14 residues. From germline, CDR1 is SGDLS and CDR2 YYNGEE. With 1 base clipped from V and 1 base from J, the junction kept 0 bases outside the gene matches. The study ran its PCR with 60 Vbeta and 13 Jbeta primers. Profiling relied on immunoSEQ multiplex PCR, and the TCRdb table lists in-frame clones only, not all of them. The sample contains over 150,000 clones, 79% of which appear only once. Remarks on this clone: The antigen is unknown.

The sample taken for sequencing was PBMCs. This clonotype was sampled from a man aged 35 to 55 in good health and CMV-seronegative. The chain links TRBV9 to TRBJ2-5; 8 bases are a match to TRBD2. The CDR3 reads CASSVSGSQETQYF. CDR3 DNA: TGTGCCAGCAGCGTAAGCGGGAGCCAAGAGACCCAGTACTTC.